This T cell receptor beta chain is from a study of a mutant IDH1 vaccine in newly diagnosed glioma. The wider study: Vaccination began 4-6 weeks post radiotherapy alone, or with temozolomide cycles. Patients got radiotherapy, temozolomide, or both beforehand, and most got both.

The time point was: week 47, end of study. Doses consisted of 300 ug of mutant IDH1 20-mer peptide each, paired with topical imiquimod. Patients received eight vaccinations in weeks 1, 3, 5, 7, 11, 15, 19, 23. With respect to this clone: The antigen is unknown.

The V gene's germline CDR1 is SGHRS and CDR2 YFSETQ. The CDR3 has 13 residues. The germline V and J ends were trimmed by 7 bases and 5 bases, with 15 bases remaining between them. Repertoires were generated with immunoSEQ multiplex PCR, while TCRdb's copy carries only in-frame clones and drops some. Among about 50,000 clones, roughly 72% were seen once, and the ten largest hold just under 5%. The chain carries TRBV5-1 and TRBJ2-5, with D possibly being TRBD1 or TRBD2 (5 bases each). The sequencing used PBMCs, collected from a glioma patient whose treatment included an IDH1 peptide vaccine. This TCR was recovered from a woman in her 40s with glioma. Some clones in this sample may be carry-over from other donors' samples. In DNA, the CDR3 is TGCGCCAGCGGCCGGGACGGCGTGGAGACCCAGTACTTC. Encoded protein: CASGRDGVETQYF.